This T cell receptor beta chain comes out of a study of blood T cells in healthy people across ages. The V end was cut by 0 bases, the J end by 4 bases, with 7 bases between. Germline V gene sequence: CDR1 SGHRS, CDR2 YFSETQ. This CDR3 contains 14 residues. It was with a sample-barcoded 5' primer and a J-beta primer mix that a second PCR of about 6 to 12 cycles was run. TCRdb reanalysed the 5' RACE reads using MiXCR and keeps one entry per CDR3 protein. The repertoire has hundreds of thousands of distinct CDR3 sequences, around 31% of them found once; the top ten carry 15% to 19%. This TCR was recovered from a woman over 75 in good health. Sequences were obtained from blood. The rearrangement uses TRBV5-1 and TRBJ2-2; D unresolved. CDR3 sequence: CASSLGHGTGELFF. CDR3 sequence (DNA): TGCGCCAGCAGCTTGGGACACGGCACCGGGGAGCTGTTTTTT.